These 27 T cell receptor beta chains originate from one sample sequenced in a study of T cell responses to AZD1222 COVID-19 vaccine. Produced via immunoSEQ multiplex PCR; TCRdb's table is partial and in-frame only. Found here are 95,000 to 150,000 clones, roughly 90% of them singletons; the top ten hold roughly 3.5%. Specimen: peripheral blood, collected on day 0 of AZD1222 vaccination. Every receptor here comes from an adult in good health.

V and J are TRBV5-1 and TRBJ2-5; 10 bases are shared with TRBD2. Trimming removed 0 bases from V and 5 bases from J; junction bases left unmatched: 10. The CDR3 extends over 17 amino acids. The germline CDR1 and CDR2 sequences are SGHRS and YFSETQ. For the CDR3, the DNA is TGCGCCAGCAGCTTGGCTAGCGGGGGCCCGACCCAGGAGACCCAGTACTTC. It is translated as CASSLASGGPTQETQYF.

The rearrangement joins TRBV6-4 to TRBJ2-1; possibly TRBD1 or TRBD2 for D (5 bases each). The V end lost 4 bases, the J end lost 3 bases, and 16 bases lay between the germline ends. CDR1 and CDR2 (germline): MRHNA, SNTAGT. The CDR3 sequence is 16 residues long. In DNA, the CDR3 is TGTGCCAGCAGTGTCTATACTACGGGGCACTACAATGAGCAGTTCTTC. The encoded protein is CASSVYTTGHYNEQFF.

The V call is TRBV3-1 (or the pseudogene TRBV3-2), the J call TRBJ1-2, with 8 bases matching TRBD1. This CDR3 has 15 residues. With 0 bases clipped from V and 8 bases from J, the junction kept 8 bases outside the gene matches. CDR1 and CDR2 from the germline V gene are LGHDT and YNNKEL (reference sequence). The chain's CDR3 is CASSQDYQGARGYTF. The CDR3 DNA sequence: TGTGCCAGCAGCCAAGATTACCAGGGGGCGCGCGGCTACACCTTC.

In its sample, this clone was seen a few times. This sequence joins TRBV6-5 and TRBJ1-1, with D hard to call. Per germline, CDR1 MNHEY and CDR2 SVGAGI. V was trimmed by 2 bases and J by 6 bases, leaving 7 bases between them. The CDR3 consists of 12 residues. The CDR3: CASSYMVAEAFF. In DNA, the CDR3 is TGTGCCAGCAGTTACATGGTGGCTGAAGCTTTCTTT.

This clone has a single count. The chain combines TRBV24-1 with TRBJ2-1; D not certain. The germline V gene encodes CDR1 KGHDR and CDR2 SFDVKD. The CDR3 consists of 15 residues. V lost 0 bases, J lost 8 bases, and 13 bases lay in between. The CDR3 DNA is TGTGCCACCAGTGATTTGGGGCCTGACGGGCATGAGCAGTTCTTC. Translating it yields CATSDLGPDGHEQFF.

The J gene is TRBJ1-5, the V gene TRBV19; TRBD1 might be the D (6 bases). V lost 0 bases and J 11 bases, leaving 14 bases between the germline ends. This CDR3 has 14 residues. The V gene's germline CDR1 is LNHDA and CDR2 SQIVND (reference sequence). The CDR3 bases are TGTGCCAGTAGTATAGAGGCAGGGGCAGGGGCCCAGCATTTT. Protein: CASSIEAGAGAQHF.

The chain carries TRBV7-9 and TRBJ2-1; D is unclear. V lost 5 bases and J 8 bases, leaving 10 bases between the germline ends. Germline CDR1 and CDR2: SEHNR and FQNEAQ (reference sequence). CDR3 length: 12 residues. CDR3: CASSVRSHEQFF. DNA of the CDR3: TGTGCCAGCAGCGTCAGGTCGCATGAGCAGTTCTTC.

V is TRBV9 and J is TRBJ1-1; perhaps TRBD1 as D (5 bases). The V gene lost 0 bases and the J gene lost 1 base, with 10 bases spanning the gap. CDR3 length equals 15 residues. CDR1 and CDR2 (germline): SGDLS, YYNGEE. As DNA, the CDR3 is TGTGCCAGCAGCGTAGTAGGGCAGGGGAACACTGAAGCTTTCTTT. Protein sequence: CASSVVGQGNTEAFF.

The rearrangement uses TRBV5-1 and TRBJ2-2; D not certain. The CDR3 consists of 14 residues. V lost 6 bases and J 0 bases, leaving 9 bases between the germline ends. The germline CDR1 and CDR2 sequences are SGHRS and YFSETQ. Here the CDR3 DNA reads TGCGCCAGCAATCCACGCGCGAACACCGGGGAGCTGTTTTTT. It codes for CASNPRANTGELFF.

This chain links TRBV9 with TRBJ2-5; the D gene is possibly TRBD2 (5 bases). Germline V CDR1 and CDR2: SGDLS, YYNGEE. The germline V and J ends were trimmed by 0 bases and 1 base, with 10 bases remaining between them. There are 15 residues in the CDR3. The CDR3 sequence: CASSVGGGPQETQYF. In DNA, the CDR3 is TGTGCCAGCAGCGTAGGTGGAGGCCCCCAAGAGACCCAGTACTTC.

The chain is built from TRBV4-1 and TRBJ2-7, with TRBD1 matching over 7 bases. The V gene end was trimmed by 1 base and the J gene end by 4 bases; junction bases not matched to a gene: 13. The germline V gene has CDR1 MGHRA and CDR2 YSYEKL. This CDR3 spans 17 amino acids. This CDR3 is CASSQGWVGTDEYEQYF. CDR3 bases: TGCGCCAGCAGCCAAGGTTGGGTAGGGACAGACGAGTACGAGCAGTACTTC.

The chain links TRBV9 to TRBJ2-1; TRBD2 matches 11 bases. V shed 0 bases, J shed 5 bases, and the junction held 10 bases outside the gene matches. CDR1 SGDLS and CDR2 YYNGEE come from the germline V gene. CDR3 size: 18 residues. The DNA for the CDR3 is TGTGCCAGCAGCGTAGCTTTAGCGGGGGGGCCACGGGACAATGAGCAGTTCTTC. This codes for CASSVALAGGPRDNEQFF. Full variable domain (remainder filled in from reference TRBV9 and TRBJ2-1): DSGVTQTPKHLITATGQRVTLRCSPRSGDLSVYWYQQSLDQGLQFLIQYYNGEERAKGNILERFSAQQFPDLHSELNLSSLELGDSALYFCASSVALAGGPRDNEQFFGPGTRLTVL.

The chain couples TRBV27 to TRBJ1-2, with 7 bases that match TRBD1. The CDR3 has 13 amino acids. After removal of 6 bases from V and 5 bases from J, the junction contained 6 bases not matched to a gene. Germline values: CDR1 MNHEY, CDR2 SMNVEV (reference sequence). The CDR3 DNA reads as TGTGCCAGCAGGTACAGGGGAGAGTATGGCTACACCTTC. As protein: CASRYRGEYGYTF.

The V and J genes are TRBV7-9 and TRBJ1-2; 7 bases are shared with TRBD1. This CDR3 spans 16 amino acids. The V gene's germline CDR1 is SEHNR and CDR2 FQNEAQ (reference sequence). Trimming removed 1 base from V and 1 base from J; junction bases left unmatched: 6. DNA for the CDR3: TGTGCCAGCAGCTTAGACGCAGGGGGACTTAACTATGGCTACACCTTC. This codes for CASSLDAGGLNYGYTF.

The genes are TRBV5-6 and TRBJ2-7, with TRBD1 as a possible D gene (6 bases). The length of the CDR3 is 11 residues. Trimming left V 4 bases short and J 5 bases short, with 7 bases between. Germline assignment: CDR1 SGHDT and CDR2 YYEEEE. CDR3 in amino acids: CASSRDNEQYF. The CDR3 DNA follows: TGTGCCAGCAGCCGGGACAACGAGCAGTACTTC.

The rearrangement joins TRBV6-2 or TRBV6-3 to TRBJ2-3, with 9 bases fitting TRBD1. Looked up from germline, CDR1 is MNHEY and CDR2 is SVGEGT. Trimming at V came to 5 bases and at J to 3 bases, leaving 9 bases not matched to a gene. The CDR3 consists of 16 residues. CDR3: CASSRRDRVLTDTQYF. CDR3 nucleotide sequence: TGTGCCAGCAGTCGCCGGGACAGGGTCCTAACAGATACGCAGTATTTT.

This clone was recorded once. This sequence joins TRBV5-1 and TRBJ1-2; D is ambiguous. Germline lookup yields CDR1 SGHRS and CDR2 YFSETQ. This CDR3 has 14 amino acids. Between the trimmed V and J ends, which lost 0 bases and 2 bases, there was a span of 8 bases. The CDR3 bases are TGCGCCAGCAGCTTGGTCGGCGTGAACTATGGCTACACCTTC. Protein sequence: CASSLVGVNYGYTF.

This chain joins TRBV7-9 and TRBJ2-1; maybe TRBD1 (5 bases). The CDR3 is 13 residues long. Germline V gene lookup returns CDR1 SEHNR and CDR2 FQNEAQ (reference sequence). Trimming took 5 bases from V and 9 from J, leaving 14 bases between them. CDR3 bases: TGTGCCAGCAGCCAGGGAAGCATGGTTGAGCAGTTCTTC. Protein sequence: CASSQGSMVEQFF.

The J gene is TRBJ2-7, the V gene TRBV5-6; 9 nucleotides match TRBD1. CDR1 is SGHDT and CDR2 is YYEEEE in the germline V gene. The V and J ends lost 1 base and 3 bases, in that order; junction bases with no gene match: 2. The CDR3 loop spans 14 amino acids. This chain's CDR3 is CASSLPGQGYEQYF. CDR3 bases: TGTGCCAGCAGCTTGCCGGGACAGGGCTACGAGCAGTACTTC.

This clone was counted once. The rearrangement uses TRBV19 and TRBJ1-2; D remains ambiguous. Germline-derived CDR1 and CDR2 are LNHDA and SQIVND (reference sequence). The germline V and J ends were trimmed by 0 bases and 3 bases, with 14 bases remaining between them. The CDR3 spans 16 residues. CDR3 sequence: CASSIDISASYYGYTF. The CDR3 DNA reads TGTGCCAGTAGTATAGACATCTCGGCGTCCTACTATGGCTACACCTTC. Filled out from reference TRBV19 and TRBJ1-2, the complete variable domain reads DGGITQSPKYLFRKEGQNVTLSCEQNLNHDAMYWYRQDPGQGLRLIYYSQIVNDFQKGDIAEGYSVSREKKESFPLTVTSAQKNPTAFYLCASSIDISASYYGYTFGSGTRLTVV.

The V gene is TRBV3-1 (or the pseudogene TRBV3-2), the J gene TRBJ1-1; 11 bases are shared with TRBD1. Trimming cost V 6 bases and J 11 bases; bases outside gene matches: 11. The germline V gene has CDR1 LGHDT and CDR2 YNNKEL (reference sequence). The CDR3 is 14 amino acids. CDR3 sequence (DNA): TGTGCCAGCAGTCAACCTGGACAGGGGGCCGTTGCTTTCTTT. Protein sequence: CASSQPGQGAVAFF.

This rearrangement joins TRBV4-3 to TRBJ1-6; TRBD1 matches 7 bases. The CDR3 contains 18 residues. Looked up from germline, CDR1 is LGHNA and CDR2 is YSLEER. The J segment lost 10 bases and the V segment lost 4 bases, leaving 19 bases of the junction unmatched. CDR3 amino acids: CASSRGGDSGFRGSPLHF. As DNA, the CDR3 is TGCGCCAGCAGCCGGGGTGGGGACAGCGGGTTTCGGGGGTCACCCCTCCACTTT.

The rearrangement uses TRBV6-2 or TRBV6-3 and TRBJ2-5, with D hard to call. V was cut by 4 bases and J by 3 bases, with 12 bases left in between. CDR1 is MNHEY and CDR2 is SVGEGT in the germline V gene. The CDR3 covers 14 residues. The CDR3 DNA is TGTGCCAGCAGTTCGCTAGGGTCGGAAGAGACCCAGTACTTC. The encoded protein is CASSSLGSEETQYF.

V is TRBV7-6 and J is TRBJ1-2, with D tentatively TRBD1 (6 bases). The CDR3 covers 14 residues. Germline CDR1 SGHVS, CDR2 FNYEAQ. Trimming removed 5 bases at V and 2 bases at J, with 12 bases between. CDR3 residues: CASSQGTTNYGYTF. Written as DNA, the CDR3 is TGTGCCAGCAGCCAGGGGACAACAAACTATGGCTACACCTTC.

This chain uses TRBV18 with TRBJ1-3, with D possibly matching TRBD1 (5 bases). The germline V and J ends were trimmed by 3 bases and 3 bases, with 15 bases remaining between them. The CDR3 spans 16 residues. Per germline, CDR1 KGHSH and CDR2 LQKENI. The CDR3 DNA sequence: TGTGCCAGCTCACCGTTCTCAGGGCGGGATGGAAACACCATATATTTT. Residues: CASSPFSGRDGNTIYF.

The chain employs TRBV9 and TRBJ1-3; D is unclear. The CDR3 totals 15 residues. CDR1 and CDR2 from the germline V gene are SGDLS and YYNGEE. The V end was cut by 5 bases, the J end by 2 bases, with 14 bases between. The CDR3 DNA reads TGTGCCAGCAGGAAAAGGGAGGTCCCTGGAAACACCATATATTTT. Protein sequence: CASRKREVPGNTIYF.

V gene TRBV7-6 combines with J gene TRBJ1-1; a possible D gene is TRBD1 (5 bases). V lost 5 bases and J lost 0, with 13 bases in between. The CDR3 contains 15 residues. Looked up from germline, CDR1 is SGHVS and CDR2 is FNYEAQ. CDR3 in amino acids: CASSRGGNVNTEAFF. The CDR3 DNA follows: TGTGCCAGCAGCCGGGGGGGTAACGTGAACACTGAAGCTTTCTTT.